This TCR beta chain was obtained from a study of PD-1 and CTLA-4 blockade in melanoma. This clone was counted a few times. Data came from immunoSEQ multiplex PCR; TCRdb stores just in-frame clones and leaves some out. Of 31,000 or so clones listed, 88% were seen once; the top ten hold 5% to 8%. The CDR3 covers 17 residues. V lost 2 bases and J lost 3, with 20 bases in between. Germline V CDR1 and CDR2: MGHRA, YSYEKL. Sequencing was performed on CD8+ T cells from peripheral blood, taken from a patient given anti-PD-1 treatment. This chain uses TRBV4-1 with TRBJ2-7; D possibly corresponds to TRBD1 (5 bases). This clonotype was obtained from a human donor with melanoma. This chain's CDR3 is CASSQRGGAEIFYEQYF. The CDR3 DNA reads TGCGCCAGCAGCCAAAGGGGTGGAGCCGAAATCTTCTACGAGCAGTACTTC.